The clone carrying this TCR beta chain has just one count. This CDR3 has 15 amino acids. V was clipped by 7 bases and J by 4 bases; unmatched bases: 8. CDR1 and CDR2 from the germline V gene are WSHSY and SAAADI. This sample stems from a study of blood T cell repertoires in COVID-19. On the study more broadly: From the United States, Italy and Spain came samples of acute and convalescent COVID-19. The analysed material was cDNA or gDNA that came from T cells, B-cell-depleted T cells, or PBMCs.

In the original analysis: How many nucleated cells were present was estimated from reference gene primer amplification. Using immunoSEQ multiplex PCR, the repertoire was profiled, and TCRdb retains in-frame clones only, with some absent. That table is the source of V, J and clone size, and D and trimming were worked out from the DNA. The sample has about 330,000 clones, 85% seen once. This receptor was obtained from a human donor in a cohort sampled during active COVID-19. The specimen sequenced was peripheral blood. The chain carries TRBV10-2 and TRBJ2-1, with 9 bases fitting TRBD2. As DNA, the CDR3 is TGCGCCAGCACGGCGACTAGCGGACAGTACAATGAGCAGTTCTTC. Translating it yields CASTATSGQYNEQFF.